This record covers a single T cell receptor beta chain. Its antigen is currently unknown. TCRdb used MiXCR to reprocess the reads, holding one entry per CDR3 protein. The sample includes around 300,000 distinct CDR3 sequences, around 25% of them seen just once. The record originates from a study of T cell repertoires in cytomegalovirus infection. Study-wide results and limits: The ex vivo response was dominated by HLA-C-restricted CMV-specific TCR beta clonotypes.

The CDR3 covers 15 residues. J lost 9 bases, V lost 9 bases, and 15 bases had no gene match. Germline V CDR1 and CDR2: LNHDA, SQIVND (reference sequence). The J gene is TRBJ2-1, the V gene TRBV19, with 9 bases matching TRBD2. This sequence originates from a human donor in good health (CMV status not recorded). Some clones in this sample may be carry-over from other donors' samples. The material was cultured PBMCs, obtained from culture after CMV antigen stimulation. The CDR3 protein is CASLPSSGASGEQFF. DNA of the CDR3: TGTGCCAGCCTCCCTTCTAGCGGGGCCAGCGGTGAGCAGTTCTTC. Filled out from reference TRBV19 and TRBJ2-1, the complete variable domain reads DGGITQSPKYLFRKEGQNVTLSCEQNLNHDAMYWYRQDPGQGLRLIYYSQIVNDFQKGDIAEGYSVSREKKESFPLTVTSAQKNPTAFYLCASLPSSGASGEQFFGPGTRLTVL.